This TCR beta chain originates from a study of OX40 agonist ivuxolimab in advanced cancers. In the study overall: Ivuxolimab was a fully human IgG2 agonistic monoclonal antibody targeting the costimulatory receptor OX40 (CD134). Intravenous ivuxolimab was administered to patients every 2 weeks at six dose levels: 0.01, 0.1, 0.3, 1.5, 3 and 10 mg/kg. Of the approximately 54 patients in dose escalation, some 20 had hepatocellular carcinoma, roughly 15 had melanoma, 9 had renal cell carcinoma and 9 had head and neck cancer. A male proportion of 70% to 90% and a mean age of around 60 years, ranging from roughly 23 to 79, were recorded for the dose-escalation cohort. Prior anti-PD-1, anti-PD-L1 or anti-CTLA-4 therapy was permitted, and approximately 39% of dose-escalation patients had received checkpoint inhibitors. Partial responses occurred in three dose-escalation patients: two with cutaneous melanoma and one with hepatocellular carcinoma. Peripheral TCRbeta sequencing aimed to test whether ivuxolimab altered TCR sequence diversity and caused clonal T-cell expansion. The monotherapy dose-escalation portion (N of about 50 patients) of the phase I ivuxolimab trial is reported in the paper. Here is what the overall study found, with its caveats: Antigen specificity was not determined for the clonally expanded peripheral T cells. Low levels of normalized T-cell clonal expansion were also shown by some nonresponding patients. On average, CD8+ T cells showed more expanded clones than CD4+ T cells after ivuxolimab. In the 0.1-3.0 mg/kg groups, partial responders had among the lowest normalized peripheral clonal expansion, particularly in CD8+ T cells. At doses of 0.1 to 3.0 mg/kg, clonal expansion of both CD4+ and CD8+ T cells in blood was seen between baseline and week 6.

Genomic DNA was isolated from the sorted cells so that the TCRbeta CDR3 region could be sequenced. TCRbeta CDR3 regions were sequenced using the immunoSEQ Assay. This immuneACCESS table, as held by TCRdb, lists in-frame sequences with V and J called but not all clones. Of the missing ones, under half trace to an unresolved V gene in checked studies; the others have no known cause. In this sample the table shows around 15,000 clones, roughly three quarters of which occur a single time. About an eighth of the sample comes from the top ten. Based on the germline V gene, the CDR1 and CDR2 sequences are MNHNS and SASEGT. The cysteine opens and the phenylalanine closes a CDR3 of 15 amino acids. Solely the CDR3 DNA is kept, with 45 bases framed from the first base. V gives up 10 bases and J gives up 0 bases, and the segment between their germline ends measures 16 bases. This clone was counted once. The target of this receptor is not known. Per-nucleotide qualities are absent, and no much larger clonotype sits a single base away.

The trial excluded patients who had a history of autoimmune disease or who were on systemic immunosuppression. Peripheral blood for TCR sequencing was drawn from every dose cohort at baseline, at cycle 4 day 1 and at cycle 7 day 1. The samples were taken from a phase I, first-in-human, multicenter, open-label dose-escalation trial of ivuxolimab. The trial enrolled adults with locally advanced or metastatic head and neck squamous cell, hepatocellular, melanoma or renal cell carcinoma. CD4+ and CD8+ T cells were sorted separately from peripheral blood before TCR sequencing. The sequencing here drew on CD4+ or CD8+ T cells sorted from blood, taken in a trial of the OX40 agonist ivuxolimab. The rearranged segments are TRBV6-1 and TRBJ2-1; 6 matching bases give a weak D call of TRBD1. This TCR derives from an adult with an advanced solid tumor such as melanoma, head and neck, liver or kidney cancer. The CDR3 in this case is CATRMTGNSYNEQFF. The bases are TGTGCCACCCGTATGACAGGCAACTCCTACAATGAGCAGTTCTTC.